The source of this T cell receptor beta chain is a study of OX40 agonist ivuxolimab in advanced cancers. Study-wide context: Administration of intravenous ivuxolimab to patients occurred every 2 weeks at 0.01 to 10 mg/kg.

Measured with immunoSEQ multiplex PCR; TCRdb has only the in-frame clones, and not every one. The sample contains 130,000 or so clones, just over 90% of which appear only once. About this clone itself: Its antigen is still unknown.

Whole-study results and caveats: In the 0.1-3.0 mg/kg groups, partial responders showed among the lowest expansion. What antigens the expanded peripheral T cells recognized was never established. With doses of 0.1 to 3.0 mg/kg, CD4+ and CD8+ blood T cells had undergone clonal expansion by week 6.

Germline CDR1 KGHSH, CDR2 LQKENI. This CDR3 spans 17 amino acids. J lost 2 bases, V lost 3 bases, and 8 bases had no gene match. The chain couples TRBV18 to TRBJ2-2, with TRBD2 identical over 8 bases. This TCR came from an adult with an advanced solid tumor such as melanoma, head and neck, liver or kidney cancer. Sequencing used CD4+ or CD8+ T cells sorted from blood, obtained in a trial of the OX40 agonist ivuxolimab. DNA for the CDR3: TGTGCCAGCTCACCCATGGGACTAGGGGACAACACCGGGGAGCTGTTTTTT. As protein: CASSPMGLGDNTGELFF.